Each of the 27 T cell receptor beta chains below was sequenced from the same sample in a study of blood T cell repertoires in COVID-19. Using immunoSEQ multiplex PCR, the repertoire was profiled, and TCRdb retains in-frame clones only, with some absent. The top ten clones hold 11% of a sample with 150,000 to 200,000 clones, roughly 76% of them seen once. Material: peripheral blood. The receptors derive from a woman between 35 and 50 years old with COVID-19, enrolled during active disease.

This clone was detected only a few times. A much larger clone lies a single base off, so this may be a read error. The identical CDR3 is also encoded by other nucleotide sequences in the sample. The chain recombines TRBV7-3 with TRBJ1-2, with 10 bases that match TRBD1. The CDR3 sequence is 14 residues long. V shed 1 base, J shed 8 bases, and the junction held 4 bases outside the gene matches. From germline, CDR1 is SGHTA and CDR2 FQGTGA. The CDR3 coding sequence is TGTGCCAGCAGCTTAAGAGGACAGGGGGGGGGCTACACCTTC. Protein product: CASSLRGQGGGYTF.

This clone was counted only a few times. V usage is TRBV19 and J usage is TRBJ1-5; D is ambiguous. V lost 5 bases to trimming and J lost 4 bases, with 6 bases between them. The CDR3 runs 12 residues. Germline values: CDR1 LNHDA, CDR2 SQIVND (reference sequence). The CDR3 spells CASSQFNQPQHF. The CDR3 DNA reads TGTGCCAGTAGTCAGTTTAATCAGCCCCAGCATTTT.

The genes are TRBV4-1 and TRBJ2-7, with TRBD1 identical over 10 bases. This CDR3 has 14 amino acids. Trimming at V came to 3 bases and at J to 3 bases, leaving 2 bases not matched to a gene. Germline loops: CDR1 MGHRA, CDR2 YSYEKL. This chain's CDR3 is CASSHRDRGYEQYF. The CDR3 DNA reads TGCGCCAGCAGCCATAGGGACAGGGGCTACGAGCAGTACTTC.

This chain connects TRBV30 to TRBJ2-4, with 8 bases aligning to TRBD1. V shed 7 bases, J shed 8 bases, and the junction held 7 bases outside the gene matches. This CDR3 is 12 amino acids long. Germline-derived CDR1 and CDR2 are GTSNPN and SVGIG (reference sequence). The CDR3 DNA reads as TGTGCCTTGGGGCAGGGGGCTGACATTCAGTACTTC. This gives the protein CALGQGADIQYF.

The chain links TRBV6-5 to TRBJ2-7, with D perhaps TRBD1 (5 bases). The length of the CDR3 is 15 residues. The V and J ends lost 0 bases and 3 bases respectively, with 12 bases between them. The germline V gene has CDR1 MNHEY and CDR2 SVGAGI. This CDR3 reads CASSYSSRGYYEQYF. The CDR3 DNA follows: TGTGCCAGCAGTTACTCGTCAAGGGGCTACTACGAGCAGTACTTC.

The chain is built from TRBV3-1 (or the pseudogene TRBV3-2) and TRBJ2-1; unclear D gene. Trimming removed 4 bases at V and 6 bases at J, with 13 bases between. Looked up from germline, CDR1 is LGHDT and CDR2 is YNNKEL (reference sequence). There are 14 residues in the CDR3. CDR3 bases: TGTGCCAGCAGCCCTACCCGAAACCTCAATGAGCAGTTCTTC. Amino acids: CASSPTRNLNEQFF.

V and J are TRBV7-9 and TRBJ1-5; the D gene is possibly TRBD1 (5 bases). The CDR3 is 14 residues long. Trimming removed 4 bases from V and 8 bases from J, with 15 bases in between. Germline V gene data show CDR1 as SEHNR and CDR2 as FQNEAQ (reference sequence). The CDR3 loop is CASSSSREGKPQHF. The CDR3 DNA sequence: TGTGCCAGCAGCTCCTCGAGGGAGGGGAAGCCCCAGCATTTT.

The chain uses TRBV6-1 and TRBJ2-2, with 11 nucleotides matching TRBD2. Germline V CDR1 and CDR2: MNHNS, SASEGT. The CDR3 contains 14 residues. V trimming: 6 bases; J trimming: 3 bases; junction bases outside the gene matches: 0. The CDR3 region is CASRGLADTGELFF. CDR3 sequence (DNA): TGTGCCAGCAGGGGACTAGCGGACACCGGGGAGCTGTTTTTT.

The chain recombines TRBV3-1 (or the pseudogene TRBV3-2) with TRBJ1-5; a weak D match, TRBD1 (5 bases). V was pared by 2 bases and J by 4 bases, with 12 bases between. The germline gives CDR1 LGHDT, CDR2 YNNKEL (reference sequence). This CDR3 comprises 15 residues. The CDR3 region is CASSQMGGSNQPQHF. DNA for the CDR3: TGTGCCAGCAGCCAAATGGGGGGGTCAAATCAGCCCCAGCATTTT.

V usage is TRBV4-1 and J usage is TRBJ2-2, with D perhaps TRBD2 (5 bases). The germline V gene has CDR1 MGHRA and CDR2 YSYEKL. CDR3 size: 16 residues. V dropped 2 bases and J dropped 1 base, with 11 bases sitting between them. CDR3 protein: CASSQRVGVNTGELFF. CDR3 nucleotides: TGCGCCAGCAGCCAAAGAGTCGGGGTGAACACCGGGGAGCTGTTTTTT.

V is TRBV10-1 and J is TRBJ1-3, with 10 bases that match TRBD1. With 8 bases clipped from V and 2 bases from J, the junction kept 12 bases outside the gene matches. This CDR3 spans 17 amino acids. Per germline, CDR1 WNHNN and CDR2 SYGVQD (reference sequence). Written as DNA, the CDR3 is TGCGCCAGCTCTCCGGGACAGGGGCCGAGGACTGGAAACACCATATATTTT. Its protein is CASSPGQGPRTGNTIYF.

The rearrangement uses TRBV7-3 and TRBJ2-3; TRBD1 matches 12 bases. Germline V gives CDR1 SGHTA, CDR2 FQGTGA. CDR3 length: 15 residues. V was pared by 1 base and J by 5 bases, with 1 base of the junction left unmatched. The CDR3 spells CASSLRDRGQDTQYF. The CDR3 region has the DNA TGTGCCAGCAGCTTAAGGGACAGGGGGCAAGATACGCAGTATTTT.

The chain has TRBV6-5 and TRBJ2-1; 8 nucleotides match TRBD2. V was pared by 11 bases and J by 2 bases, with 11 bases of the junction left unmatched. Germline V gene sequence: CDR1 MNHEY, CDR2 SVGAGI. The CDR3 spans 15 residues. CDR3 sequence reads: CAAAIRAGAYNEQFF. The CDR3 region has the DNA TGTGCCGCGGCCATCAGAGCGGGGGCCTACAATGAGCAGTTCTTC.

The chain recombines TRBV29-1 with TRBJ2-7, with D possibly TRBD1 on 6 matching bases. V lost 1 base, J lost 7 bases, and 11 bases lay in between. Germline V gene lookup returns CDR1 SQVTM and CDR2 ANQGSEA. The CDR3 sequence is 12 residues long. The CDR3 protein is CSVEAQGKEQYF. CDR3 DNA: TGCAGCGTTGAAGCGCAGGGGAAGGAGCAGTACTTC.

CDR3 sequence (DNA): TGTGCCAGCAGCCCCAACTCCCGACAGGAGACGTTCTTC. This sequence encodes CASSPNSRQETFF. This chain connects TRBV7-9 to TRBJ2-1; possibly TRBD1 for D (6 bases). The germline gives CDR1 SEHNR, CDR2 FQNEAQ (reference sequence). The length of the CDR3 is 13 residues. V lost 5 bases and J 15 bases, leaving 20 bases between the germline ends. Based on the CDR3 plus reference TRBV7-9 and TRBJ2-1, the full variable domain is DTGVSQNPRHKITKRGQNVTFRCDPISEHNRLYWYRQTLGQGPEFLTYFQNEAQLEKSRLLSDRFSAERPKGSFSTLEIQRTEQGDSAMYLCASSPNSRQETFFGPGTRLTVL.

In DNA, the CDR3 is TGTGCCAGCAGTTTAACAGGGACCACTGAAGCTTTCTTT. Amino acid sequence: CASSLTGTTEAFF. V gene TRBV27 combines with J gene TRBJ1-1; possible D gene TRBD1, 6 bases. V dropped 2 bases and J dropped 4 bases, with 8 bases sitting between them. Germline-derived CDR1 and CDR2 are MNHEY and SMNVEV (reference sequence). The CDR3 is 13 residues long.

This chain joins TRBV3-1 (or the pseudogene TRBV3-2) and TRBJ2-7; 9 positions match TRBD2. In germline, CDR1 is LGHDT, CDR2 YNNKEL (reference sequence). Trimming took 4 bases from V and 2 from J; bases not matched to a gene: 6. This CDR3 is 15 amino acids long. CDR3 nucleotide sequence: TGTGCCAGCAGCCCCCAAGCGGGAGGCCCCTACGAGCAGTACTTC. Its protein is CASSPQAGGPYEQYF.

The chain joins TRBV9 to TRBJ1-2; D may be TRBD1 (5 bases). The V gene lost 3 bases and the J gene lost 4 bases, with 13 bases spanning the gap. This CDR3 spans 14 amino acids. The germline V gene has CDR1 SGDLS and CDR2 YYNGEE. CDR3 region: CASSDGGLPYGYTF. The CDR3 region has the DNA TGTGCCAGCAGCGACGGGGGACTACCCTATGGCTACACCTTC.

The V and J genes are TRBV27 and TRBJ2-7, with TRBD1 matching over 9 bases. CDR1 and CDR2 (germline): MNHEY, SMNVEV (reference sequence). This CDR3 contains 16 residues. J gave up 2 bases and V 9 bases, and 14 bases lay outside the gene matches. The CDR3 nucleotides are TGTGCCAGGAGGCCGGGACACCGGGACAGGGCCTACGAGCAGTACGTC. It specifies CARRPGHRDRAYEQYV.

This clone was counted a few times. This sequence joins TRBV25-1 and TRBJ2-1; TRBD2 matches at 13 bases. Germline loops: CDR1 MGHDK, CDR2 SYGVNS. V was pared by 6 bases and J by 3 bases, with 2 bases of the junction left unmatched. CDR3 size: 15 residues. The CDR3 region has the DNA TGTGCCAGCAGGGGACTAGCGGGGAACTACAATGAGCAGTTCTTC. As protein: CASRGLAGNYNEQFF.

This chain connects TRBV2 to TRBJ2-1; 7 bases agree with TRBD1. The V gene end was trimmed by 7 bases and the J gene end by 2 bases; junction bases not matched to a gene: 5. Germline V gives CDR1 SNHLY, CDR2 FYNNEI. The CDR3 covers 14 residues. CDR3 DNA: TGTGCCAGCACCCGACAGGGTCCCTACAATGAGCAGTTCTTC. This encodes CASTRQGPYNEQFF.

The chain carries TRBV2 and TRBJ1-4, with TRBD1 as a possible D gene (6 bases). Germline V gene lookup returns CDR1 SNHLY and CDR2 FYNNEI. This CDR3 region has 17 residues. V lost 6 bases to trimming and J lost 0 bases, with 17 bases between them. In DNA form, the CDR3 reads TGTGCCAGCAGGCTAGGACAGAGAGTTGCAACTAATGAAAAACTGTTTTTT. Translating it yields CASRLGQRVATNEKLFF. The full variable domain, with the rest looked up from reference TRBV2 and TRBJ1-4, is EPEVTQTPSHQVTQMGQEVILRCVPISNHLYFYWYRQILGQKVEFLVSFYNNEISEKSEIFDDQFSVERPDGSNFTLKIRSTKLEDSAMYFCASRLGQRVATNEKLFFGSGTQLSVL.

The rearrangement joins TRBV9 to TRBJ2-3, with 7 bases matching TRBD1. V shed 3 bases, J shed 2 bases, and the junction held 9 bases outside the gene matches. Germline CDR1 reads SGDLS; CDR2 reads YYNGEE. This CDR3 is built from 16 residues. CDR3 in amino acids: CASSARQGEPTDTQYF. The CDR3 DNA is TGTGCCAGCAGCGCACGACAGGGCGAACCCACAGATACGCAGTATTTT.

The chain recombines TRBV7-3 with TRBJ2-3; possibly TRBD2 for D (6 bases). This CDR3 contains 15 residues. Trimming shortened V by 5 bases and J by 2 bases, and 14 bases separated the two germline ends. Germline CDR1 is SGHTA and CDR2 is FQGTGA. The CDR3 nucleotides are TGTGCCAGCAGCCCGGGGGAGACTTACACAGATACGCAGTATTTT. Translating it yields CASSPGETYTDTQYF.

This clone came up once. J is TRBJ2-5 and V is TRBV28; tentatively, D is TRBD2 (7 bases). Per germline, CDR1 MDHEN and CDR2 SYDVKM. The CDR3 consists of 16 residues. V lost 2 bases and J lost 7, with 20 bases in between. CDR3 DNA sequence: TGTGCCAGCAGTTTACTCTGGGGGGGCGAACGCGGGACCCAGTACTTC. Protein product: CASSLLWGGERGTQYF.

This chain joins TRBV7-8 and TRBJ1-1; 7 positions agree with TRBD1. The CDR3 spans 12 residues. After removal of 5 bases from V and 9 bases from J, the junction contained 6 bases not matched to a gene. The germline V gene has CDR1 SGHVS and CDR2 FQNEAQ. CDR3 nucleotide sequence: TGTGCCAGCAGCCCGACAGGGAAGCAAGCTTTCTTT. Translating it yields CASSPTGKQAFF.

The chain has TRBV5-8 and TRBJ2-7, with D possibly being TRBD1 (6 bases). Per germline, CDR1 SGHTS and CDR2 YDEGEE. The CDR3 extends over 17 amino acids. Between the trimmed V and J ends, which lost 3 bases and 5 bases, there was a span of 24 bases. The CDR3, as DNA: TGTGCCAGCAGCTCGGGCCGAGGGGGTCCGCCTAGGGACGAGCAGTACGTC. Its translation is CASSSGRGGPPRDEQYV.